This TCR beta chain was identified in a study of blood T cell repertoires in COVID-19. On the study more broadly: The cDNA or gDNA used as material had been derived from T cells, B-cell-depleted T cells, or PBMCs.

V lost 6 bases and J lost 3, with 7 bases in between. There are 12 residues in the CDR3. Germline V gives CDR1 SGHTA, CDR2 FQGNSA. The sample holds one count of this clone. Produced via immunoSEQ multiplex PCR; TCRdb's table is partial and in-frame only. The repertoire holds a few hundred thousand clones, with 88% as singletons. The material sequenced was PBMCs or T cells enriched from blood (not recorded which). The chain carries TRBV7-2 and TRBJ2-3; unclear D gene. This receptor was taken from a woman aged 40-49 years with acute COVID-19. CDR3 residues: CASRPRTDTQYF. CDR3 coding DNA: TGTGCCAGCAGACCGAGAACAGATACGCAGTATTTT.